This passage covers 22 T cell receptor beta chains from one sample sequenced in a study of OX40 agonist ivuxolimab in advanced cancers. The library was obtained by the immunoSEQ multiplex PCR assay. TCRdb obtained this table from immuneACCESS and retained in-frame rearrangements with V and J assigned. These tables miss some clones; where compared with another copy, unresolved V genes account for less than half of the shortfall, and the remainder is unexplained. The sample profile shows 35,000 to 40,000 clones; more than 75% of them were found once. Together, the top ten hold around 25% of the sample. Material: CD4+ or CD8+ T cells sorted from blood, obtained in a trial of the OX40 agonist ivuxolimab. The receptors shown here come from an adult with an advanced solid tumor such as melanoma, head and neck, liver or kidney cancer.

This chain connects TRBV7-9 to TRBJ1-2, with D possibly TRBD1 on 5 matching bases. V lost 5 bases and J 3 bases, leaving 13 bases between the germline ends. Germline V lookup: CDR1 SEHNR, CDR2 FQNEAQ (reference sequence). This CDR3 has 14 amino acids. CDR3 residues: CASSLGTSYYGYTF. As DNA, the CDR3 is TGTGCCAGCAGCCTCGGGACCTCTTACTATGGCTACACCTTC. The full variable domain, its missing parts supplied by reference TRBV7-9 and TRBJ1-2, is DTGVSQNPRHKITKRGQNVTFRCDPISEHNRLYWYRQTLGQGPEFLTYFQNEAQLEKSRLLSDRFSAERPKGSFSTLEIQRTEQGDSAMYLCASSLGTSYYGYTFGSGTRLTVV.

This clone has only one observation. The CDR3 loop is CASSFRGMSTEAFF. The CDR3 DNA sequence: TGCGCCAGCAGCTTCCGTGGGATGAGCACTGAAGCTTTCTTT. The V call is TRBV5-1, the J call TRBJ1-1; D remains unclear. CDR3 size: 14 residues. With 2 bases removed from V and 4 bases from J, the gap between germline ends came to 12 bases. CDR1 is SGHRS, CDR2 YFSETQ, per germline. Full variable domain (outside the CDR3, taken from reference TRBV5-1 and TRBJ1-1): KAGVTQTPRYLIKTRGQQVTLSCSPISGHRSVSWYQQTPGQGLQFLFEYFSETQRNKGNFPGRFSGRQFSNSRSEMNVSTLELGDSALYLCASSFRGMSTEAFFGQGTRLTVV.

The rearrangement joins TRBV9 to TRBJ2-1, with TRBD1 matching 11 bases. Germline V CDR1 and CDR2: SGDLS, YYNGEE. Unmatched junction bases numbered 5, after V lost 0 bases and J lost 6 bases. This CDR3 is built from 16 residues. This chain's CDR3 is CASSVGAGTGGNEQFF. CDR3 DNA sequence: TGTGCCAGCAGCGTAGGAGCCGGGACAGGGGGCAATGAGCAGTTCTTC.

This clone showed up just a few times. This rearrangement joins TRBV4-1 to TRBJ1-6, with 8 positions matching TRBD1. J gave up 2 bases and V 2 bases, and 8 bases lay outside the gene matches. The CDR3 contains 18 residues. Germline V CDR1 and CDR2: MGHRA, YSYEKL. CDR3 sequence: CASSQKDTGGTYNSPLHF. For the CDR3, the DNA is TGCGCCAGCAGCCAAAAGGACACAGGGGGAACCTATAATTCACCCCTCCACTTT.

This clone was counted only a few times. CDR3: CASSSWTGDEKLFF. Written as DNA, the CDR3 is TGTGCCAGCAGCTCCTGGACAGGGGATGAAAAACTGTTTTTT. This chain uses TRBV4-2 with TRBJ1-4; TRBD1 matches at 9 bases. V shed 5 bases, J shed 6 bases, and the junction held 4 bases outside the gene matches. CDR3 length: 14 amino acids. The germline V gene encodes CDR1 LGHNA and CDR2 YNFKEQ.

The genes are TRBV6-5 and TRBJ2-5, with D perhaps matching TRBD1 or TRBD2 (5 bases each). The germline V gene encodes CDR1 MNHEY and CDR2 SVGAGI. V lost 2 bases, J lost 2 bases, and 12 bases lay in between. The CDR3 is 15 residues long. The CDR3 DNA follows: TGTGCCAGCAGTTACGGGGGAAGTTCTCAAGAGACCCAGTACTTC. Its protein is CASSYGGSSQETQYF.

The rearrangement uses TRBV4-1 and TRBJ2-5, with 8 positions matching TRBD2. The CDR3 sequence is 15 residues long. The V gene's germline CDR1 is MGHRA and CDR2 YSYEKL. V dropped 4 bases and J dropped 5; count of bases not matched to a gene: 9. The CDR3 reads CASSPVGLAGETQYF. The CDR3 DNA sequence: TGCGCCAGCAGCCCGGTCGGACTAGCCGGGGAGACCCAGTACTTC.

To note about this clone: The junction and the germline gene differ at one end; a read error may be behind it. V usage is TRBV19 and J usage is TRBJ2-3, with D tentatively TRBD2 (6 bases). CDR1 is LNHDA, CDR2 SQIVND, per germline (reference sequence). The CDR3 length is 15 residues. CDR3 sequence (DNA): TGTGTCAGTAGCACCCCTTGGGGGGTGACAGATACGCAGTATTTT. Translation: CVSSTPWGVTDTQYF.

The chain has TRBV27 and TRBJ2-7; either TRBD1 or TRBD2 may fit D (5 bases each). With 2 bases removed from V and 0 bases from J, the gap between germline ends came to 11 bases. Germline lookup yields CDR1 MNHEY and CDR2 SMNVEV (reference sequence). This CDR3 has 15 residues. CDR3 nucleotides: TGTGCCAGCAGTTTAGTCCCGGGGACCTCCTACGAGCAGTACTTC. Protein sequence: CASSLVPGTSYEQYF.

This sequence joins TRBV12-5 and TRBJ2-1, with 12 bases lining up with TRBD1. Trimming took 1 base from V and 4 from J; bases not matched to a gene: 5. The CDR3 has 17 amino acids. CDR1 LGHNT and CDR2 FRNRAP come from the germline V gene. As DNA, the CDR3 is TGTGCTAGTGGTTTGGCTCTGGGACAGGGGGCTTACAATGAGCAGTTCTTC. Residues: CASGLALGQGAYNEQFF. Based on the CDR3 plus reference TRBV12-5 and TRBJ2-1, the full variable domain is DARVTQTPRHKVTEMGQEVTMRCQPILGHNTVFWYRQTMMQGLELLAYFRNRAPLDDSGMPKDRFSAEMPDATLATLKIQPSEPRDSAVYFCASGLALGQGAYNEQFFGPGTRLTVL.

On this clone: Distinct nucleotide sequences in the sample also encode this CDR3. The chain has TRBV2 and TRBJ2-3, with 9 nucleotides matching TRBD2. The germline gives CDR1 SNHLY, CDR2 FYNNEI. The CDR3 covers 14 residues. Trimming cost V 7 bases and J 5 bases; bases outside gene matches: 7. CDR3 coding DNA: TGTGCCAGCAACCGCCTAGCGGGGAAAGATACGCAGTATTTT. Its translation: CASNRLAGKDTQYF.

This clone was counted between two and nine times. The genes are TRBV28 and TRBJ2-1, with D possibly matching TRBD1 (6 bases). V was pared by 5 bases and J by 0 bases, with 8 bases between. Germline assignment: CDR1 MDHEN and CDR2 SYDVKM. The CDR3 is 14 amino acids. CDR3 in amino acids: CASSGGSSYNEQFF. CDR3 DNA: TGTGCCAGCAGTGGGGGCAGCTCCTACAATGAGCAGTTCTTC.

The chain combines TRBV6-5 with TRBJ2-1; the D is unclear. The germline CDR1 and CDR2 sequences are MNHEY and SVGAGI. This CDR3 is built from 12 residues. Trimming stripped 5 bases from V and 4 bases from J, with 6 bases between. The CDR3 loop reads CASSRRYNEQFF. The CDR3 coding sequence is TGTGCCAGCAGTAGACGGTACAATGAGCAGTTCTTC.

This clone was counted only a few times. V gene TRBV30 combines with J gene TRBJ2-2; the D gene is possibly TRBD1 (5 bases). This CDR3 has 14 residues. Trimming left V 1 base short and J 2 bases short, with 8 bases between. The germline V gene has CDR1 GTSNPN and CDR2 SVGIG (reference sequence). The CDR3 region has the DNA TGTGCCTGGAGTGGGGGCCCTAACACCGGGGAGCTGTTTTTT. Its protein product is CAWSGGPNTGELFF.

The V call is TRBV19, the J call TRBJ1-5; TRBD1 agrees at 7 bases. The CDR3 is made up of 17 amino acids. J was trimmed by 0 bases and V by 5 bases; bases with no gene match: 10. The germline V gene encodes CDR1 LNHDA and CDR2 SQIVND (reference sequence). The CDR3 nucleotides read TGTGCCAGTAGTTTGCAACCGGGACAGAGTAGCAATCAGCCCCAGCATTTT. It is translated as CASSLQPGQSSNQPQHF.

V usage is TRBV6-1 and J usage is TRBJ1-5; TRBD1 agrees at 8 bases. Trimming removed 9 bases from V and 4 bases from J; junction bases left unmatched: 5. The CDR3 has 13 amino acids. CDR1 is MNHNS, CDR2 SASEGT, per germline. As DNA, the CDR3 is TGTGCCAGTTACAGGGGGTCAAATCAGCCCCAGCATTTT. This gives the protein CASYRGSNQPQHF.

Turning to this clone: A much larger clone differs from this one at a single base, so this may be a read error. Here the CDR3 DNA reads TGTGCCAGCAGTTTATCTGGTGGAAACACCATATATTTT. Amino acids: CASSLSGGNTIYF. The chain has TRBV27 and TRBJ1-3; D gene unclear. This CDR3 contains 13 residues. The V gene's germline CDR1 is MNHEY and CDR2 SMNVEV (reference sequence). V was clipped by 0 bases and J by 3 bases, with 3 bases between them.

For the CDR3, the DNA is TGCGCCAGCACACAGCGGGGGGACACCTACGAGCAGTACTTC. It is translated as CASTQRGDTYEQYF. V and J are TRBV5-1 and TRBJ2-7; TRBD2 aligns across 9 bases. This CDR3 is built from 14 residues. Germline V gives CDR1 SGHRS, CDR2 YFSETQ. J gave up 2 bases and V 6 bases, and 6 bases lay outside the gene matches.

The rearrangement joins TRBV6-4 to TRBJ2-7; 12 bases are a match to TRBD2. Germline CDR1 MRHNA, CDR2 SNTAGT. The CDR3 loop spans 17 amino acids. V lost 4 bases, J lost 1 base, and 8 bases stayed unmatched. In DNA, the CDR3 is TGTGCCAGCAGTGGTACTAGCGGGGGGCCCTATTCCTACGAGCAGTACTTC. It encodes CASSGTSGGPYSYEQYF.

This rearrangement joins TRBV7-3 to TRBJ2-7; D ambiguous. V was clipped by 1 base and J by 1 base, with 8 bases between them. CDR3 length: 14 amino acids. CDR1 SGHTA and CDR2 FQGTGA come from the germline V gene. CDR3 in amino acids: CASSLMVDSYEQYF. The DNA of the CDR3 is TGTGCCAGCAGCTTAATGGTGGATTCCTACGAGCAGTACTTC. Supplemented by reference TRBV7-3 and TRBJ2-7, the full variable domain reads GAGVSQTPSNKVTEKGKYVELRCDPISGHTALYWYRQSLGQGPEFLIYFQGTGAADDSGLPNDRFFAVRPEGSVSTLKIQRTERGDSAVYLCASSLMVDSYEQYFGPGTRLTVT.

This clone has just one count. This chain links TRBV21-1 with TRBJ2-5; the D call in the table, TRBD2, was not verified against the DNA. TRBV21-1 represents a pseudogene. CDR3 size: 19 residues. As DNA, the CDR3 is TGTGCCAGCAGCAAAGAAACAAGGACTAGCGGGGCGTCAAAAGAGACCCAGTACTTC. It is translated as CASSKETRTSGASKETQYF.

The CDR3 nucleotides are TGTGCCAGCAGTTACAACCCTAGGGATACGCAGTATTTT. Its protein is CASSYNPRDTQYF. The chain links TRBV6-6 to TRBJ2-3; D unclear. The CDR3 consists of 13 residues. Trimming took 2 bases from V and 6 from J, leaving 9 bases between them. CDR1 is MNHNY and CDR2 is SVGAGI in the germline V gene (reference sequence).